One sample yielded the 32 T cell receptor beta chains listed below, sequenced in a study of post-analysis software for immune sequencing data. Findings and limits, study-wide: The five TRBV segments detected at higher frequency in patients than in controls included TRBV5-6, TRBV5-1 and TRBV20-1.

Unique molecular identifiers tagged the TCR beta cDNA libraries. TCRdb reprocessed the PCR reads via MiXCR and lists one record per CDR3 protein. The sample shows approximately 770,000 distinct CDR3 sequences, roughly 46% of them seen only once. The antigens of these receptors remain unknown. The sequencing sample was made of blood. All receptors derive from a girl between 10 and 17 years old with multiple sclerosis.

The chain employs TRBV20-1 and TRBJ2-1; D call uncertain. The CDR3 is made up of 14 amino acids. Germline CDR1 reads DFQATT; CDR2 reads SNEGSKA (reference sequence). V lost 5 bases and J 5 bases, leaving 16 bases between the germline ends. The CDR3 region has the DNA TGCAGTGCTGTACGGATCCCGTGGGACAATGAGCAGTTCTTC. Its translation is CSAVRIPWDNEQFF.

This clonotype came up a few times. The chain has TRBV6-6 and TRBJ2-7, with D perhaps given as TRBD1 or TRBD2 (6 bases each). The CDR3 is 14 residues long. Trimming removed 0 bases at V and 11 bases at J, with 17 bases between. Germline V lookup: CDR1 MNHNY, CDR2 SVGAGI (reference sequence). Here the CDR3 reads CASSYSVVKGEEYF. The CDR3 DNA follows: TGTGCCAGCAGTTACTCGGTAGTTAAGGGGGAGGAGTACTTC.

This clonotype appeared a few times. The V call is TRBV2, the J call TRBJ1-1; weak D call: TRBD1 (6 bases). Germline values: CDR1 SNHLY, CDR2 FYNNEI. V was trimmed by 4 bases and J by 5 bases, leaving 17 bases between them. The CDR3 covers 15 residues. CDR3 DNA sequence: TGTGCCAGCAGTGGGGGGACACCCGAGGGGACTGAAGCTTTCTTT. This sequence encodes CASSGGTPEGTEAFF. Supplemented by reference TRBV2 and TRBJ1-1, the full variable domain reads EPEVTQTPSHQVTQMGQEVILRCVPISNHLYFYWYRQILGQKVEFLVSFYNNEISEKSEIFDDQFSVERPDGSNFTLKIRSTKLEDSAMYFCASSGGTPEGTEAFFGQGTRLTVV.

The chain has TRBV5-1 and TRBJ2-1; 9 nucleotides line up with TRBD2. The CDR3 covers 15 residues. Germline V gene data show CDR1 as SGHRS and CDR2 as YFSETQ. With V trimmed by 3 bases and J by 5 bases, 6 bases remained unmatched. Written as DNA, the CDR3 is TGCGCCAGCAGCTCGACTAGCGGAGCAGACAATGAGCAGTTCTTC. Its translation is CASSSTSGADNEQFF.

The sample holds a few counts of this clonotype. The chain employs TRBV7-9 and TRBJ2-3, with D hard to call. In germline, CDR1 is SEHNR, CDR2 FQNEAQ (reference sequence). The CDR3 runs 13 residues. V gave up 5 bases and J gave up 3 bases, with 9 bases separating them. CDR3 region: CASSRSPTDTQYF. CDR3 DNA sequence: TGTGCCAGCAGCCGCTCACCAACAGATACGCAGTATTTT.

This sequence joins TRBV5-1 and TRBJ1-2, with D tentatively TRBD1 (5 bases). The germline V gene has CDR1 SGHRS and CDR2 YFSETQ. Between the trimmed V and J ends, which lost 0 bases and 4 bases, there was a span of 7 bases. This CDR3 region has 13 residues. The CDR3 sequence is CASSLVTGYGYTF. The CDR3 DNA reads TGCGCCAGCAGCTTGGTTACAGGCTATGGCTACACCTTC.

The V and J genes are TRBV9 and TRBJ2-3, with D unresolved. Per germline, CDR1 SGDLS and CDR2 YYNGEE. The CDR3 totals 16 residues. V lost 3 bases to trimming and J lost 4 bases, with 18 bases between them. The CDR3 sequence: CASSDTVARTPDTQYF. The CDR3 coding sequence is TGTGCCAGCAGCGACACAGTTGCCCGTACCCCAGATACGCAGTATTTT. Complete variable domain (other parts from reference TRBV9 and TRBJ2-3): DSGVTQTPKHLITATGQRVTLRCSPRSGDLSVYWYQQSLDQGLQFLIQYYNGEERAKGNILERFSAQQFPDLHSELNLSSLELGDSALYFCASSDTVARTPDTQYFGPGTRLTVL.

The J gene is TRBJ2-5, the V gene TRBV27, with 9 bases aligning to TRBD2. The last part of the DNA fits TRBJ2-7 better; the J call may be wrong. CDR1 MNHEY and CDR2 SMNVEV come from the germline V gene (reference sequence). CDR3 size: 15 residues. This CDR3 is CASSLIAGVSYEQYF. CDR3 bases: TGTGCCAGCAGTTTAATAGCGGGAGTTTCCTACGAGCAGTACTTC.

This sequence joins TRBV29-1 and TRBJ2-3, with unresolved D. V shed 5 bases and J shed 0 bases, with 12 bases lying between them. Germline values: CDR1 SQVTM, CDR2 ANQGSEA. The CDR3 is made up of 14 amino acids. In nucleotides, the CDR3 is TGCAGCGTTCGCACAGCCCCTAGCACAGATACGCAGTATTTT. Translating gives CSVRTAPSTDTQYF.

CDR3 DNA sequence: TGCAGTGCTCGTCCCGGGACAGGGTGGAGCCAGCCCCAGCATTTT. Its protein product is CSARPGTGWSQPQHF. The chain couples TRBV20-1 to TRBJ1-5; 9 bases are a match to TRBD1. CDR3 length equals 15 residues. CDR1 DFQATT and CDR2 SNEGSKA come from the germline V gene (reference sequence). J gave up 7 bases and V 5 bases, and 12 bases lay outside the gene matches.

The count of this clonotype is one. V and J are TRBV3-1 and TRBJ1-6; 9 bases match TRBD1. V lost 4 bases, J lost 9 bases, and 7 bases stayed unmatched. The germline gives CDR1 LGHDT, CDR2 YNNKEL (reference sequence). This CDR3 comprises 15 residues. The CDR3 is CASSPTTGGSSPLHF. Here the CDR3 DNA reads TGTGCCAGCAGCCCCACGACAGGGGGGAGTTCACCCCTCCACTTT.

This clonotype was seen more than once but under ten times. This rearrangement joins TRBV5-1 to TRBJ2-3; 7 bases match TRBD2. This CDR3 comprises 13 residues. J was trimmed by 4 bases and V by 6 bases; bases with no gene match: 5. CDR1 and CDR2 (germline): SGHRS, YFSETQ. CDR3 coding DNA: TGCGCCAGCAAAGGTCGGGAGGCAGATACGCAGTATTTT. Its translation is CASKGREADTQYF.

The chain is built from TRBV6-1 and TRBJ2-1, with a weak D call TRBD2 (5 bases). Germline CDR1 and CDR2: MNHNS and SASEGT. V gave up 9 bases and J gave up 10 bases, with 13 bases separating them. The CDR3 contains 11 residues. Written as DNA, the CDR3 is TGTGCCAGTAGGGAGCCGGGGGAGCAGTTCTTC. Translated, it gives CASREPGEQFF.

This clonotype was counted only a few times. The chain links TRBV20-1 to TRBJ2-7; D perhaps matches TRBD2 (5 bases). The CDR3 loop spans 13 amino acids. V gave up 6 bases and J gave up 7 bases, with 19 bases separating them. Germline CDR1 reads DFQATT; CDR2 reads SNEGSKA (reference sequence). CDR3 protein: CSAPGGSYEEQYF. CDR3 nucleotides: TGCAGTGCCCCCGGCGGGTCCTATGAGGAGCAGTACTTC.

The rearrangement joins TRBV10-3 to TRBJ2-7, with 8 bases fitting TRBD2. CDR1 and CDR2 from the germline V gene are ENHRY and SYGVKD. The length of the CDR3 is 17 residues. Trimming removed 8 bases from V and 1 base from J; junction bases left unmatched: 16. The CDR3 DNA sequence: TGTGCCATCGCAGGGGTCACTTTACGGGAGGGATCCTACGAGCAGTACTTC. Translating gives CAIAGVTLREGSYEQYF.

The V call is TRBV12-3 or TRBV12-4, the J call TRBJ2-1, with 9 nucleotides matching TRBD2. The V and J ends lost 3 bases and 4 bases, in that order; junction bases with no gene match: 4. This CDR3 comprises 15 residues. The CDR3, as DNA: TGTGCCAGCAGTTTCGAACTAGCGGGTTACAATGAGCAGTTCTTC. This translates into CASSFELAGYNEQFF.

In regard to this clonotype: The germline gene is not matched at one end of the junction; a read error may be the cause. The chain carries TRBV6-2 or TRBV6-3 and TRBJ2-1, with D perhaps matching TRBD2 (6 bases). Germline-derived CDR1 and CDR2 are MNHEY and SVGEGT. The CDR3 has 15 residues. The CDR3 DNA follows: TGTGCCGGCAGCCCTAGCGACCTCTCCTACAATGAGCAGTTCTTC. Translated: CAGSPSDLSYNEQFF.

The V gene is TRBV6-1, the J gene TRBJ2-1; possible D gene TRBD1, 5 bases. CDR3 length: 13 amino acids. Trimming shortened V by 0 bases and J by 7 bases, and 7 bases separated the two germline ends. Germline values: CDR1 MNHNS, CDR2 SASEGT. In nucleotides, the CDR3 is TGTGCCAGCAGTGAAGCCAGGGATAATGAGCAGTTCTTC. It encodes CASSEARDNEQFF.

The sample holds a few counts of this clonotype. V usage is TRBV28 and J usage is TRBJ2-7; D tentatively fits TRBD1 or TRBD2 (5 bases each). Germline V CDR1 and CDR2: MDHEN, SYDVKM. V lost 6 bases to trimming and J lost 5 bases, with 17 bases between them. There are 14 residues in the CDR3. In nucleotides, the CDR3 is TGTGCCAGCAGACCCCCGGGACCGTCTCACGAGCAGTACTTC. Encoded protein: CASRPPGPSHEQYF.

This clonotype was picked up many times. The V and J genes are TRBV28 and TRBJ2-1; 8 nucleotides match TRBD2. This CDR3 is built from 15 residues. Per the germline V gene, CDR1 is MDHEN and CDR2 is SYDVKM. V was clipped by 5 bases and J by 4 bases; unmatched bases: 7. The CDR3 reads CASSLRVAGYNEQFF. The DNA of the CDR3 is TGTGCCAGCAGTCTTCGGGTAGCGGGGTACAATGAGCAGTTCTTC.

The gene calls are TRBV3-1 and TRBJ1-2; no firm D call. V dropped 2 bases and J dropped 8 bases, with 6 bases sitting between them. The CDR3 runs 11 residues. In germline, CDR1 is LGHDT, CDR2 YNNKEL (reference sequence). The CDR3 nucleotides are TGTGCCAGCAGCCAATCGGACGGCTACACCTTC. This codes for CASSQSDGYTF.

The V and J genes are TRBV6-1 and TRBJ2-7, with a possible D match to TRBD1 (5 bases). This CDR3 spans 14 amino acids. Trimming took off 0 bases at V and 3 bases at J, with 9 bases between the two ends. CDR1 is MNHNS and CDR2 is SASEGT in the germline V gene. CDR3 sequence reads: CASSEAWGRYEQYF. The CDR3, as DNA: TGTGCCAGCAGTGAAGCGTGGGGCCGCTACGAGCAGTACTTC.

The V and J genes are TRBV10-1 and TRBJ2-3; unclear D gene. V shed 3 bases and J shed 2 bases, with 9 bases lying between them. Per germline, CDR1 WNHNN and CDR2 SYGVQD (reference sequence). The CDR3 contains 14 residues. The CDR3 is CASSDDQHTDTQYF. The DNA of the CDR3 is TGCGCCAGCAGTGATGACCAGCACACAGATACGCAGTATTTT.

V and J are TRBV6-5 and TRBJ2-7; D gene uncertain. With 8 bases removed from V and 2 bases from J, the gap between germline ends came to 10 bases. Germline CDR1 MNHEY, CDR2 SVGAGI. The CDR3 contains 12 residues. The CDR3 nucleotides read TGTGCCAGCGCCCTGGGCCCCTACGAGCAGTACTTC. Translated, it gives CASALGPYEQYF.

The chain employs TRBV28 and TRBJ1-4, with D unclear. Per the germline V gene, CDR1 is MDHEN and CDR2 is SYDVKM. CDR3 length: 13 amino acids. Between the trimmed V and J ends, which lost 6 bases and 2 bases, there was a span of 7 bases. The CDR3 DNA reads TGTGCCAGCAGGGGTCCGACTAATGAAAAACTGTTTTTT. It is translated as CASRGPTNEKLFF.

The chain links TRBV20-1 to TRBJ2-1, with a weak D call TRBD1 (7 bases). Germline lookup yields CDR1 DFQATT and CDR2 SNEGSKA (reference sequence). The CDR3 has 14 residues. V was pared by 6 bases and J by 3 bases, with 15 bases between. CDR3 in DNA: TGCAGTGCAGGGGGCGGGGCTGGCTACAATGAGCAGTTCTTC. Translated: CSAGGGAGYNEQFF.

The gene calls are TRBV4-3 and TRBJ2-3, with a possible D match to TRBD1 (6 bases). Germline assignment: CDR1 LGHNA and CDR2 YSLEER. The CDR3 has 16 residues. The ends were cut back, 4 bases at V and 2 bases at J, with 16 bases in the middle. This CDR3 reads CASSRNTGTSTDTQYF. The CDR3 DNA follows: TGCGCCAGCAGCCGGAATACAGGGACCTCCACAGATACGCAGTATTTT.

This clonotype was observed a single time. This sequence joins TRBV28 and TRBJ2-7, with a weak D call TRBD2 (6 bases). The J call is uncertain, as TRBJ2-5 better fits the DNA end. Germline V gene lookup returns CDR1 MDHEN and CDR2 SYDVKM. This CDR3 has 13 amino acids. DNA for the CDR3: TGTGCCAGCAGGGGGGGACTCGAAGAGACCCAGTACTTC. Translation: CASRGGLEETQYF.

This clonotype was recorded once. This rearrangement joins TRBV29-1 to TRBJ2-1, with no clear D. The CDR3 sequence is 12 residues long. The V end lost 1 base, the J end lost 4 bases, and 5 bases lay between the germline ends. From germline, CDR1 is SQVTM and CDR2 ANQGSEA. CDR3 sequence (DNA): TGCAGCGTTGAAGGTACTTACAATGAGCAGTTCTTC. This encodes CSVEGTYNEQFF.

The chain carries TRBV7-2 and TRBJ2-1; D unclear. The J call may be faulty, since TRBJ2-7 better matches the DNA end. Germline values: CDR1 SGHTA, CDR2 FQGNSA. This CDR3 contains 14 residues. The CDR3 nucleotides are TGTGCCAGCAGCTTAGGAAACGTCCAGGAGGAGCAGTACTTC. Translated, it gives CASSLGNVQEEQYF.

The chain employs TRBV6-2 or TRBV6-3 and TRBJ2-7; D is undetermined. This CDR3 region has 13 residues. V was clipped by 5 bases and J by 0 bases, with 8 bases between them. CDR1 MNHEY and CDR2 SVGEGT come from the germline V gene. This CDR3 is CASSVSTSYEQYF. The CDR3 DNA sequence: TGTGCCAGCAGTGTCTCAACCTCCTACGAGCAGTACTTC.

This clonotype was found a few times. The chain links TRBV5-1 to TRBJ2-7, with D perhaps matching TRBD2 (5 bases). V lost 0 bases and J 2 bases, leaving 15 bases between the germline ends. The V gene's germline CDR1 is SGHRS and CDR2 YFSETQ. CDR3 length: 16 residues. The DNA of the CDR3 is TGCGCCAGCAGCTTGGGAGGGATGGGGTTAACCTACGAGCAGTACTTC. Residues: CASSLGGMGLTYEQYF.